The subject of this entry is one T cell receptor (beta chain). Its cognate antigen is unknown. The data are from a study of OX40 agonist ivuxolimab in advanced cancers. For the study at large: Patients got intravenous ivuxolimab at 0.01 to 10 mg/kg every 2 weeks. Study results and caveats: It was also the case that some nonresponders had low normalized T-cell clonal expansion. Among the lowest peripheral clonal expansion occurred in 0.1-3.0 mg/kg partial responders.

The repertoire was sequenced with immunoSEQ multiplex PCR; TCRdb's copy has only in-frame clones and lacks some. The table has more than 60,000 clones, about 93% seen once; the top ten hold around 16%. Trimming shortened V by 1 base and J by 2 bases, and 12 bases separated the two germline ends. Germline CDR1 is MNHEY and CDR2 is SVGAGI. CDR3 length: 15 residues. The genes are TRBV6-5 and TRBJ2-7; perhaps TRBD1 as D (7 bases). This sequence was found in an adult with an advanced solid tumor such as melanoma, head and neck, liver or kidney cancer. This specimen was CD4+ or CD8+ T cells sorted from blood, taken in a trial of the OX40 agonist ivuxolimab. DNA for the CDR3: TGTGCCAGCAGTTACTTTGTCAGGGGGGCCTACGAGCAGTACTTC. It specifies CASSYFVRGAYEQYF.